The 9 T cell receptor beta chains listed next were all sequenced from one sample in a study of cytomegalovirus exposure and HLA in healthy donors. Primers: 60 Vbeta forward and 13 Jbeta reverse. TCRdb's copy holds only in-frame clones and misses some; the assay was immunoSEQ multiplex PCR. The table has 110,000 or so clones, approximately 86% seen once. The sample consisted of PBMCs. These receptor sequences come from a young man in good health and CMV-seronegative.

Points on this clone: The junction shows a germline mismatch at one end, possibly a read error. Other DNA sequences from this sample encode an identical CDR3 as well. The CDR3 loop is CASAGGLRSTEAFF. The CDR3, as DNA: TGCGCCAGCGCCGGTGGACTTAGAAGCACTGAAGCCTTCTTT. The chain links TRBV4-1 to TRBJ1-1; D is undetermined. Germline values: CDR1 MGHRA, CDR2 YSYEKL. The CDR3 has 14 amino acids.

The rearrangement joins TRBV9 to TRBJ2-2; 9 nucleotides match TRBD2. The V gene end was trimmed by 7 bases and the J gene end by 3 bases; junction bases not matched to a gene: 7. Germline V gene data show CDR1 as SGDLS and CDR2 as YYNGEE. The length of the CDR3 is 15 residues. The CDR3 DNA reads TGTGCCAGCGGCGGGCTAGCGGGACACACCGGGGAGCTGTTTTTT. It is translated as CASGGLAGHTGELFF.

The chain employs TRBV27 and TRBJ2-5, with 11 bases aligning to TRBD2. This CDR3 is 16 amino acids long. J gave up 3 bases and V 3 bases, and 6 bases lay outside the gene matches. Per germline, CDR1 MNHEY and CDR2 SMNVEV (reference sequence). CDR3 sequence: CASSFHRGLAEETQYF. CDR3 coding DNA: TGTGCCAGCAGTTTTCACAGGGGACTAGCGGAAGAGACCCAGTACTTC.

The chain uses TRBV7-6 and TRBJ2-7; possible D gene TRBD2, 6 bases. Germline CDR1 SGHVS, CDR2 FNYEAQ. Trimming removed 8 bases from V and 5 bases from J, with 25 bases in between. This CDR3 has 16 residues. The CDR3 sequence: CASVSETQGGWNEQYF. In DNA form, the CDR3 reads TGTGCCAGCGTTTCTGAAACCCAGGGAGGATGGAACGAGCAGTACTTC.

The rearrangement joins TRBV28 to TRBJ2-1; 10 bases agree with TRBD2. This CDR3 has 14 residues. The V gene's germline CDR1 is MDHEN and CDR2 SYDVKM. With V trimmed by 8 bases and J by 6 bases, 7 bases remained unmatched. The DNA of the CDR3 is TGTGCCAGCGATAGCGGGAGGCCGGTCAATGAGCAGTTCTTC. This sequence encodes CASDSGRPVNEQFF.

The chain links TRBV25-1 to TRBJ1-5; D is undetermined. Germline values: CDR1 MGHDK, CDR2 SYGVNS. The ends were cut back, 1 base at V and 1 base at J, with 11 bases in the middle. The CDR3 sequence is 16 residues long. The DNA for the CDR3 is TGTGCCAGCAGTGAATCAGGCAGATCAAGCAATCAGCCCCAGCATTTT. This translates into CASSESGRSSNQPQHF. Filled out from reference TRBV25-1 and TRBJ1-5, the complete variable domain reads EADIYQTPRYLVIGTGKKITLECSQTMGHDKMYWYQQDPGMELHLIHYSYGVNSTEKGDLSSESTVSRIRTEHFPLTLESARPSHTSQYLCASSESGRSSNQPQHFGDGTRLSIL.

This clone occurred once. This sequence joins TRBV5-8 and TRBJ1-2; 7 positions match TRBD1. The CDR3 has 14 residues. Germline-derived CDR1 and CDR2 are SGHTS and YDEGEE. Germline trimming cut 0 bases from V and 4 bases from J; bases unmatched to any gene: 3. The CDR3 loop is CASSLEGAGYGYTF. The CDR3 nucleotides read TGTGCCAGCAGCTTGGAGGGGGCGGGCTATGGCTACACCTTC.

The V gene is TRBV6-6, the J gene TRBJ2-7; 11 nucleotides match TRBD2. The J call is doubtful: the DNA matches TRBJ2-1 better. The CDR3 consists of 12 residues. Germline V gives CDR1 MNHNY, CDR2 SVGAGI (reference sequence). CDR3 DNA: TGTGCCACCGGGACTAGCGGCAATGAGCAGTTCTTC. Protein: CATGTSGNEQFF.

The V gene is TRBV6-1, the J gene TRBJ2-1, with D perhaps matching TRBD1 (5 bases). CDR1 is MNHNS, CDR2 SASEGT, per germline. The CDR3 loop spans 13 amino acids. V was clipped by 3 bases and J by 2 bases, with 5 bases between them. Here the CDR3 reads CASSEDTYNEQFF. CDR3 nucleotide sequence: TGTGCCAGCAGTGAGGACACCTACAATGAGCAGTTCTTC.